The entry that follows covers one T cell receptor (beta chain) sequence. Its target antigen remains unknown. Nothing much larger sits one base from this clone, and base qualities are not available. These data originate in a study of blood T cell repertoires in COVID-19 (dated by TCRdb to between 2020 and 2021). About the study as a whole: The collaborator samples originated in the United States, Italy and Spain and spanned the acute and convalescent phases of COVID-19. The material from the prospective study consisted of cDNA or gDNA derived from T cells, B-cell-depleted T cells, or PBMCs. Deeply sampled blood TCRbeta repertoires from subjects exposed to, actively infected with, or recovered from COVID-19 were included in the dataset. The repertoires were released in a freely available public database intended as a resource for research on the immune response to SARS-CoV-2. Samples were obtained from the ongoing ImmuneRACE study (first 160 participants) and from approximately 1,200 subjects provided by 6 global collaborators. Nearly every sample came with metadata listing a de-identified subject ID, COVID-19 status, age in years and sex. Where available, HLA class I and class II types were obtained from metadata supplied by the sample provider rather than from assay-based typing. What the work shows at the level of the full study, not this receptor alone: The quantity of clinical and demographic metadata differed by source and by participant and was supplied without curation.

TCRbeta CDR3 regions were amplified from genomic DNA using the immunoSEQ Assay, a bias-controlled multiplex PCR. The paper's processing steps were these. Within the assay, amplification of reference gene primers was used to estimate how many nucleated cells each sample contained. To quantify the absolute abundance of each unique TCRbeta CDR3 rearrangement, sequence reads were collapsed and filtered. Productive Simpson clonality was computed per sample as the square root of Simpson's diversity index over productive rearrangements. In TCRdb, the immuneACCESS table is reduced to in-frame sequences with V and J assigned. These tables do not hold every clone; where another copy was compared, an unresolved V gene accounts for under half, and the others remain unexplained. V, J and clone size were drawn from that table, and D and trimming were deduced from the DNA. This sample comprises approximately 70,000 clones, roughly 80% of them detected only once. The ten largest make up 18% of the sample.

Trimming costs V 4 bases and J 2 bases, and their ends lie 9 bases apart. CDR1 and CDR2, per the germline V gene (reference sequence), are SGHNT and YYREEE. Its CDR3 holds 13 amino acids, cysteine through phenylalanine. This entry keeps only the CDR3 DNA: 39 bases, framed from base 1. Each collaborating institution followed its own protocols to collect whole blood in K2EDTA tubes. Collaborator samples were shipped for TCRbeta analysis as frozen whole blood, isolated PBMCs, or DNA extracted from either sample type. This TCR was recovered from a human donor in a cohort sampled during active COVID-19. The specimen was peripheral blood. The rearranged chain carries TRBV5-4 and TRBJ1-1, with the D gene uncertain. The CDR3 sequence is CASSPQKNTEAFF. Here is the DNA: TGTGCCAGCAGCCCCCAGAAAAACACTGAAGCTTTCTTT.